This is a list of T cell receptor beta chains from one sample in a study of cytomegalovirus exposure and HLA in healthy donors. TCRdb's table, derived via immunoSEQ multiplex PCR, lists solely in-frame clones and lacks some. The sample shows approximately 100,000 clones, about 75% of them seen only once. Material for sequencing was PBMCs. All receptors come from a male donor in good health and CMV-seropositive. Each CDR3 is given without its conserved first and last residue. The order of the fields is V gene, J gene, CDR3 protein.

V gene: TRBV11-2; J gene: TRBJ2-7; CDR3 protein: ASSLGPGAYEQY
V gene: TRBV4-2; J gene: TRBJ1-1; CDR3 protein: ASSQEEGAGYTEAF
V gene: TRBV4-1; J gene: TRBJ1-5; CDR3 protein: ASSQEWRGNQPQH
V gene: TRBV6-5; J gene: TRBJ1-2; CDR3 protein: ASSYGGSYAGYT
V gene: TRBV7-2; J gene: TRBJ2-3; CDR3 protein: ASSLVPSGFTDTQY
V gene: TRBV6-5; J gene: TRBJ2-1; CDR3 protein: ASSARNEQF
V gene: TRBV5-1; J gene: TRBJ2-5; CDR3 protein: ASSLTAGGLETQY
V gene: TRBV7-9; J gene: TRBJ2-1; CDR3 protein: ASSPRTSGSYNEQF
V gene: TRBV9; J gene: TRBJ1-1; CDR3 protein: ASSGPGQGATEAF
V gene: TRBV14; J gene: TRBJ1-2; CDR3 protein: ASSRVGAANYGYT
V gene: TRBV7-3; J gene: TRBJ2-7; CDR3 protein: ASSLRGGLEQY
V gene: TRBV25-1; J gene: TRBJ1-2; CDR3 protein: ASSEFRGPRT
V gene: TRBV5-1; J gene: TRBJ2-6; CDR3 protein: ASRFTSGGPSSGANVLT
V gene: TRBV15; J gene: TRBJ1-4; CDR3 protein: ATSRGRGPGEKLF
V gene: TRBV6-5; J gene: TRBJ2-7; CDR3 protein: ASSYTRQGPPEQY
V gene: TRBV28; J gene: TRBJ2-1; CDR3 protein: ASCTIAGVRQF
V gene: TRBV9; J gene: TRBJ2-7; CDR3 protein: ASSVDEGSYEQY
V gene: TRBV11-3; J gene: TRBJ2-1; CDR3 protein: ASSLESNEQF
V gene: TRBV11-2; J gene: TRBJ2-3; CDR3 protein: ASSPAGDTDTQY
V gene: TRBV5-3; J gene: TRBJ1-5; CDR3 protein: ARSFTGQPQH
V gene: TRBV4-1; J gene: TRBJ2-5; CDR3 protein: ASSRAAYQETQY
V gene: TRBV28; J gene: TRBJ1-2; CDR3 protein: ASSLTGGRRYGYT
V gene: TRBV9; J gene: TRBJ1-1; CDR3 protein: ASSGNRGRNTEAF
V gene: TRBV5-1; J gene: TRBJ1-1; CDR3 protein: ASSLAPVNTEAF
V gene: TRBV5-5; J gene: TRBJ1-6; CDR3 protein: ASSFPVNSPLH
V gene: TRBV7-6; J gene: TRBJ2-7; CDR3 protein: ASSLGPNGYEQY
V gene: TRBV28; J gene: TRBJ2-1; CDR3 protein: ASSLDRNGYNEQF
V gene: TRBV25-1; J gene: TRBJ1-2; CDR3 protein: ASSVRGGLGGYT
V gene: TRBV28; J gene: TRBJ1-1; CDR3 protein: ASRPGTQRHTEAF
V gene: TRBV4-3; J gene: TRBJ1-1; CDR3 protein: ASSQDPGPSYNWGGMNTEAF
V gene: TRBV28; J gene: TRBJ1-2; CDR3 protein: ASSSRLRVYGYT
V gene: TRBV6-5; J gene: TRBJ2-7; CDR3 protein: ASSKPGTGGYEQY
V gene: TRBV19; J gene: TRBJ2-2; CDR3 protein: ATKWTGDIGELF